Listed below are T cell receptor beta chains from one sample, sequenced in a study of T cell responses to AZD1222 COVID-19 vaccine. Profiled with immunoSEQ multiplex PCR; TCRdb holds only in-frame clones, not every one. The sample carries around 150,000 clones, around 84% recorded once. This material consisted of peripheral blood, taken on day 0 of AZD1222 vaccination. The source of these receptors is an adult in good health. Each CDR3 is given with its conserved first and last residue. Fields, in order: J gene, D gene, clone size, V gene, CDR3 DNA, CDR3 protein. The D gene is left open where the match is weak. Rows may omit the clone size; those that give it use once, few, many or a size class.

TRBJ1-1 | TRBD1 | - | TRBV28 | TGTGCCAGCAGTTTATGGGGGACAGGGAACACTGAAGCTTTCTTT | CASSLWGTGNTEAFF
TRBJ2-3 | - | - | TRBV7-9 | TGTGCCAGCAGCTCGGGGGACACAGATACGCAGTATTTT | CASSSGDTDTQYF
TRBJ1-1 | - | - | TRBV21-1 | TGTGCCAGCAGCAGACTACAGGGAGGAATCACTGAAGCTTTCTTT | CASSRLQGGITEAFF
TRBJ1-3 | - | - | TRBV19 | TGTGCCAGTAGTAACCGGGCCTCTGGAAACACCATATATTTT | CASSNRASGNTIYF
TRBJ2-3 | - | - | TRBV5-6 | TGTGCCAGCAGCTCCTTAGGTAGCACAGATACGCAGTATTTT | CASSSLGSTDTQYF
TRBJ1-2 | - | - | TRBV4-1 | TGCGCCAGCAGCCAAGATTTGGGGTTTAACTATGGCTACACCTTC | CASSQDLGFNYGYTF
TRBJ2-5 | - | - | TRBV28 | TGTGCCAGCACGGTCCGGGACCGGCCTTTGGAGACCCAGTACTTC | CASTVRDRPLETQYF
TRBJ2-3 | - | - | TRBV12-2 | TGTGCAAGTCGCTTAGCGGAGGGTAGACCCGATACGCAGTATTTT | CASRLAEGRPDTQYF
TRBJ2-5 | TRBD2 | many | TRBV5-1 | TGCGCCAGCAGCAGGGAGGGACTGGAGACCCAGTACTTC | CASSREGLETQYF
TRBJ1-5 | - | - | TRBV2 | TGTGCCAGCAGGAGAGAGGGAGGGAATAGCAATCAGCCCCAGCATTTT | CASRREGGNSNQPQHF
TRBJ1-2 | TRBD1 | - | TRBV15 | TGTGCCACCAGCAGGACAGGGACTCGGTATGGCTACACCTTC | CATSRTGTRYGYTF
TRBJ2-1 | TRBD1 | - | TRBV19 | TGTGCCAGTAGTTCGCAACAGGGGAATGAGCAGTTCTTC | CASSSQQGNEQFF
TRBJ2-6 | TRBD2 | - | TRBV7-9 | TGTGCCAGCAGCTCCTCGGGAGGGGGGAAGGGGGCCAACGTCCTGACTTTC | CASSSSGGGKGANVLTF
TRBJ1-5 | TRBD1 | - | TRBV10-3 | TGTGCCATCAGACAGGGGCTAAGCAATCAGCCCCAGCATTTT | CAIRQGLSNQPQHF
TRBJ2-1 | TRBD2 | - | TRBV5-1 | TGCGCCAGCAGCTACAGCGGGGGTGATAATGAGCAGTTCTTC | CASSYSGGDNEQFF
TRBJ1-2 | - | - | TRBV28 | TGTGCCAGCATTCAGGGTAGGATTAACTATGGCTACACCTTC | CASIQGRINYGYTF
TRBJ1-5 | - | - | TRBV30 | TGTGCCTGGAGTCAGGGGACATATAGCAATCAGCCCCAGCATTTT | CAWSQGTYSNQPQHF
TRBJ1-5 | TRBD1 | - | TRBV30 | TGTGCCTGGAGTCTTGGACAGGGTCGGAATCAGCCCCAGCATTTT | CAWSLGQGRNQPQHF